This TCR beta chain is from a study of Graves' ophthalmopathy and Graves' hyperthyroidism. Trimming cost V 5 bases and J 6 bases; bases outside gene matches: 9. The V gene's germline CDR1 is SEHNR and CDR2 FQNEAQ (reference sequence). The CDR3 consists of 15 residues. Overall study findings and caveats: In blood appeared most of the expanded thyroid clonotypes whose frequency exceeded 0.001. Sensitivity reached 70.59% and specificity about 78% when the model predicted ophthalmopathy progression.

As for this clonotype: The antigen remains undetermined.

Thyroid ultrasound, orbital computed tomography, TRAb, serum thyroxine and clinical symptoms formed the basis of diagnosis. Amplification of the TCR beta CDR3 regions used RNA transcripts (as template). RT-PCR with HTBI primers came first, then second-round multiplex PCR. TCRdb passed the multiplex PCR reads through MiXCR, listing each CDR3 protein once. The sample lists roughly 1.1 million distinct CDR3 sequences; 35% to 40% were seen once. The rearrangement uses TRBV7-9 and TRBJ2-3, with 9 positions matching TRBD2. The TCR was taken from an adult man with Graves' hyperthyroidism. The sample comprised peripheral blood or thyroid tissue (not recorded which). This CDR3 reads CASSPSGAHLDTQYF. In DNA form, the CDR3 reads TGTGCCAGCAGCCCTAGCGGGGCCCATCTGGATACGCAGTATTTT.